This TCR beta chain was sequenced during a study of cytomegalovirus exposure and HLA in healthy donors. The V gene's germline CDR1 is LGHNA and CDR2 YNFKEQ. The V end lost 0 bases, the J end lost 10 bases, and 13 bases lay between the germline ends. The length of the CDR3 is 14 residues. PCR used 60 Vbeta primers and 13 Jbeta primers. Some clones are missing from TCRdb's copy, which holds only in-frame ones; the method was immunoSEQ multiplex PCR. The sample has 150,000 to 200,000 clones; roughly 75% are singletons. This receptor was obtained from a woman aged 30 to 39 in good health and CMV-seronegative. This chain links TRBV4-2 with TRBJ2-1; D perhaps matches TRBD2 (6 bases). The sample comprised PBMCs. The CDR3 here is CASSQDGPSGEQFF. In DNA, the CDR3 is TGTGCCAGCAGCCAAGATGGCCCAAGCGGGGAGCAGTTCTTC.